The source of this TCR beta chain is a study of T cell changes during pregnancy in multiple sclerosis. Clones were read by immunoSEQ multiplex PCR, and TCRdb kept only the in-frame ones, dropping some. The top ten hold under 10% of the sample, which has about 22,000 clones, about 90% seen once. Germline CDR1 reads SGHTA; CDR2 reads FQGNSA. J gave up 9 bases and V 4 bases, and 11 bases lay outside the gene matches. The CDR3 sequence is 15 residues long. This sequence was found in a female donor with multiple sclerosis, enrolled in a pregnancy study. Sequenced material: CD8+ T cells from peripheral blood mononuclear cells, taken after pregnancy. The V gene is TRBV7-2, the J gene TRBJ2-1; 8 positions agree with TRBD2. As DNA, the CDR3 is TGTGCCAGCAGCTCCTCCGGGAGGGCTCGGGGTGAGCAGTTCTTC. Its protein product is CASSSSGRARGEQFF.